This T cell receptor beta chain came from a study of technical replicates of blood from four donors. Profiling relied on immunoSEQ multiplex PCR, and the TCRdb table lists in-frame clones only, not all of them. The sample holds 64,000 or so clones, around 97% seen once. Germline CDR1 SGHRS, CDR2 YFSETQ. Trimming took off 2 bases at V and 7 bases at J, with 13 bases between the two ends. The CDR3 contains 14 residues. The specimen was T cells isolated from PBMCs. This chain links TRBV5-1 with TRBJ2-1; tentative D call: TRBD2 (5 bases). This receptor was obtained from a human donor in good health. The CDR3 coding sequence is TGCGCCAGCAGCTTCGGGGTAGGAATAAATGAGCAGTTCTTC. Translating gives CASSFGVGINEQFF.